This TCR beta chain came from a study of neoadjuvant nivolumab and ipilimumab in lung cancer. General study findings and limits: Only two of four nivolumab-treated tumors gained richness and clonality by surgery. Pretherapy blood TCR richness correlated positively with resected tumor richness. Compared with tumor-adjacent uninvolved lung, resected tumors showed greater richness and clonality.

Of note for this clone: Antigen unknown.

Here immunoSEQ multiplex PCR was the method, and the copy in TCRdb shows in-frame clones only, minus some. The sample has tens of thousands of clones; roughly nine tenths are singletons. The CDR3 consists of 12 residues. Per germline, CDR1 MNHNS and CDR2 SASEGT. Trimming took off 5 bases at V and 4 bases at J, with 5 bases between the two ends. V gene TRBV6-1 combines with J gene TRBJ1-4; D gene uncertain. This receptor was obtained from an adult with non-small cell lung cancer. The sample in question was peripheral blood, obtained after neoadjuvant nivolumab, alone or with ipilimumab, at or shortly before surgery. The CDR3 DNA is TGTGCCAGCAGTCGGGTTAATGAAAAACTGTTTTTT. Translation gives CASSRVNEKLFF.